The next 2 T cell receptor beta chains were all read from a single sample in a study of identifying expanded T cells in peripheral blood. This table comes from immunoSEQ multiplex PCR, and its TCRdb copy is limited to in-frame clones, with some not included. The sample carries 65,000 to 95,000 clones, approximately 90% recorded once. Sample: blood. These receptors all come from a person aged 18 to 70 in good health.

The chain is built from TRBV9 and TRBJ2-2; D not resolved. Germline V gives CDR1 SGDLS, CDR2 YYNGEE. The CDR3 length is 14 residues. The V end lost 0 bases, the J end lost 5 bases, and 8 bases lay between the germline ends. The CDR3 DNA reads TGTGCCAGCAGCGTAGGTTTTGAAACCGGGGAGCTGTTTTTT. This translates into CASSVGFETGELFF.

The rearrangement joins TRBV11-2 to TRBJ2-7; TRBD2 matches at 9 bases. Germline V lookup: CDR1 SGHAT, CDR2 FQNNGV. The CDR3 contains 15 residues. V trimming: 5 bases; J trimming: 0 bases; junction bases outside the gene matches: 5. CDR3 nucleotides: TGTGCCAGCAGCGCCCGACTAGCGGCCTCCTACGAGCAGTACTTC. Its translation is CASSARLAASYEQYF.